The rows below give T cell receptor beta chains drawn from one sample of a study of cytomegalovirus exposure and HLA in healthy donors. TCRdb keeps only in-frame clones here, not all; method: immunoSEQ multiplex PCR. The sample holds 120,000 or so clones, 85% to 90% seen once. The source material was PBMCs. These receptors were obtained from a woman in her 30s in good health and CMV-seronegative. CDR3s include the opening cysteine and the closing phenylalanine or tryptophan. The order of the fields is D gene, clone size, V gene, J gene, CDR3 protein, CDR3 DNA. A D gene is named only where the DNA matches it firmly. Size values are once, few and many counts, or a class for expanded clones, and some rows have none.

.	few	TRBV11-2	TRBJ1-5	CASSLEGRGDQPQHF	TGTGCCAGCAGCTTAGAAGGGAGAGGAGATCAGCCCCAGCATTTT
TRBD2	.	TRBV5-4	TRBJ2-3	CASRERGGGTDTQYF	TGTGCCAGCAGGGAGCGGGGGGGCGGGACAGATACGCAGTATTTT
.	.	TRBV6-6	TRBJ1-1	CASSYFLGVGTEAFF	TGTGCCAGCAGTTACTTTCTCGGGGTGGGGACTGAAGCTTTCTTT
.	few	TRBV6-5	TRBJ2-1	CASSYSGQAYNEQFF	TGTGCCAGCAGTTACTCGGGGCAGGCATACAATGAGCAGTTCTTC
TRBD1	.	TRBV10-2	TRBJ2-2	CASTARGGPNTGELFF	TGCGCCAGCACCGCCAGAGGGGGCCCGAACACCGGGGAGCTGTTTTTT
.	.	TRBV19	TRBJ1-1	CASSSGGQFFTAFF	TGTGCCAGTAGTAGCGGAGGACAGTTCTTTACGGCTTTCTTT
.	.	TRBV7-8	TRBJ1-6	CASSPGTGQRNSPLHF	TGTGCCAGCAGCCCTGGAACAGGGCAGAGGAATTCACCCCTCCACTTT
TRBD1	few	TRBV19	TRBJ1-2	CASSPGQGLGYTF	TGTGCCAGTAGTCCCGGACAGGGTCTTGGCTACACCTTC
.	.	TRBV28	TRBJ1-2	CASSSPRFLNYGYTF	TGTGCCAGCAGTTCTCCGAGGTTTCTTAACTATGGCTACACCTTC
TRBD1	.	TRBV11-3	TRBJ2-1	CASSGIRWTGGLNEQFF	TGTGCCAGCAGCGGTATCCGTTGGACAGGGGGGCTCAATGAGCAGTTCTTC
.	.	TRBV11-2	TRBJ1-1	CASSLDSAGAFF	TGTGCCAGCAGCTTAGATTCAGCGGGCGCTTTCTTT
.	.	TRBV9	TRBJ2-6	CASSTPTRSFSGANVLTF	TGTGCCAGCAGCACCCCCACACGGAGCTTCTCTGGGGCCAACGTCCTGACTTTC
.	.	TRBV29-1	TRBJ2-2	CSAGVAANTGELFF	TGCAGCGCAGGGGTGGCGGCGAACACCGGGGAGCTGTTTTTT
TRBD2	.	TRBV10-1	TRBJ2-2	CASSDPSGTQGELFF	TGCGCCAGCAGTGATCCTAGCGGTACTCAGGGGGAGCTGTTTTTT
.	.	TRBV13	TRBJ2-7	CASSLGSAPYEQYF	TGTGCCAGCAGCTTAGGATCAGCGCCCTACGAGCAGTACTTC
.	.	TRBV7-9	TRBJ1-1	CASSQDSTTEAFF	TGTGCCAGCAGCCAGGATAGTACAACTGAAGCTTTCTTT
.	.	TRBV6-1	TRBJ1-3	CASSVGGGFGPGNTIYF	TGTGCCAGCAGTGTCGGGGGAGGGTTCGGGCCCGGAAACACCATATATTTT
TRBD1	.	TRBV7-9	TRBJ1-5	CASSLVETGISNQPQHF	TGTGCCAGCAGCTTAGTGGAGACAGGGATAAGCAATCAGCCCCAGCATTTT
.	.	TRBV27	TRBJ1-5	CASSLTGSNQPQHF	TGTGCCAGCAGTTTAACAGGTAGCAATCAGCCCCAGCATTTT
.	.	TRBV7-6	TRBJ2-1	CASSLIPLPGLTNNEQFF	TGTGCCAGCAGCCTAATCCCCCTCCCTGGACTAACGAACAATGAGCAGTTCTTC
TRBD1	.	TRBV28	TRBJ2-7	CASTGRDRAGYEQYF	TGTGCCAGCACGGGCAGGGACAGGGCTGGGTACGAGCAGTACTTC
TRBD1	.	TRBV29-1	TRBJ2-5	CSVEGQAYQETQYF	TGCAGCGTTGAGGGACAGGCGTACCAAGAGACCCAGTACTTC
TRBD1	.	TRBV5-1	TRBJ2-5	CASSLVGGEETQYF	TGCGCCAGCAGCTTGGTAGGGGGCGAAGAGACCCAGTACTTC
TRBD2	.	TRBV29-1	TRBJ2-5	CSVVYGGETQYF	TGCAGCGTTGTTTACGGGGGGGAGACCCAGTACTTC
TRBD2	once	TRBV5-1	TRBJ2-2	CASSLLAGGPGTGELFF	TGCGCCAGCAGCTTGCTAGCGGGGGGCCCGGGGACCGGGGAGCTGTTTTTT
TRBD2	.	TRBV19	TRBJ2-1	CASSIAGGHNEQFF	TGTGCCAGTAGTATAGCGGGGGGGCACAATGAGCAGTTCTTC
.	.	TRBV7-6	TRBJ1-5	CASSSLQGGNQPQHF	TGTGCCAGCAGCTCCCTACAGGGAGGCAATCAGCCCCAGCATTTT
.	.	TRBV4-1	TRBJ2-3	CASSQEAGATADTQYF	TGCGCCAGCAGCCAAGAAGCAGGGGCTACGGCAGATACGCAGTATTTT
TRBD1	.	TRBV5-5	TRBJ2-7	CASSSADRGWLNEQYF	TGTGCCAGCAGCTCAGCCGACAGGGGATGGTTGAACGAGCAGTACTTC
.	.	TRBV2	TRBJ1-5	CASSSQGGQPQHF	TGTGCCAGCAGTAGCCAGGGTGGTCAGCCCCAGCATTTT
.	.	TRBV11-2	TRBJ1-1	CASSLDNLSTEAFF	TGTGCCAGCAGCTTAGACAACCTCAGCACTGAAGCTTTCTTT
TRBD2	few	TRBV25-1	TRBJ2-1	CASSEFDSGGARNEQFF	TGTGCCAGCAGTGAATTCGATAGCGGGGGGGCCAGGAATGAGCAGTTCTTC
.	.	TRBV5-1	TRBJ1-2	CASSESGIANYGYTF	TGCGCCAGCAGCGAGTCCGGGATAGCTAACTATGGCTACACCTTC
.	.	TRBV7-2	TRBJ1-2	CASTPGGDGYTF	TGTGCCAGCACCCCGGGGGGGGATGGCTACACCTTC
.	.	TRBV12-5	TRBJ1-4	CASGLATTGTGEKLFF	TGTGCTAGTGGTTTGGCGACGACAGGAACCGGCGAAAAACTGTTTTTT
.	.	TRBV7-2	TRBJ2-7	CASSSSQGGTYEQYF	TGTGCCAGCAGCTCGTCACAGGGGGGGACCTACGAGCAGTACTTC
TRBD1	.	TRBV18	TRBJ2-4	CASSPIDRVANIQYF	TGTGCCAGCTCACCTATCGACAGGGTAGCAAACATTCAGTACTTC
.	.	TRBV9	TRBJ1-5	CASSAGGEGPQHF	TGTGCCAGCAGCGCCGGCGGTGAGGGGCCCCAGCATTTT
.	.	TRBV9	TRBJ1-4	CASSVGEEEKLFF	TGTGCCAGCAGCGTAGGAGAAGAAGAAAAACTGTTTTTT
.	once	TRBV6-5	TRBJ2-7	CASSTPPWGGHEQYF	TGTGCCAGCAGTACTCCCCCCTGGGGAGGCCACGAGCAGTACTTC
TRBD2	.	TRBV5-1	TRBJ2-3	CASRPGLAGRDTQYF	TGCGCCAGCAGGCCGGGACTAGCGGGAAGGGATACGCAGTATTTT